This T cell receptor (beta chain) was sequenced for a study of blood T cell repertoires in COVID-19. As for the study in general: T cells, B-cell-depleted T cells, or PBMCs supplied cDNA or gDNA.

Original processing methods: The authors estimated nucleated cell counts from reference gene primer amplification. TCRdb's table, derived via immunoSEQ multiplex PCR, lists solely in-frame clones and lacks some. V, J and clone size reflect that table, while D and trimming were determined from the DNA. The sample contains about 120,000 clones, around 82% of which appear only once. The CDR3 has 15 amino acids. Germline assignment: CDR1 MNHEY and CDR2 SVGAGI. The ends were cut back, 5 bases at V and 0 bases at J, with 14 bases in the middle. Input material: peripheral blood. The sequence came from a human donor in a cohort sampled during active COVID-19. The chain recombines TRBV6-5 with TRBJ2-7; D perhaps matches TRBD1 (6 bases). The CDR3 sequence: CASSRGQSGSYEQYF. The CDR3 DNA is TGTGCCAGCAGTCGCGGACAGTCGGGCTCCTACGAGCAGTACTTC.